This T cell receptor beta chain was sequenced during a study of metastatic and nonmetastatic thyroid tumors. There are many counts of this clone. The germline gives CDR1 SGHRS, CDR2 YFSETQ. Trimming left V 5 bases short and J 2 bases short, with 8 bases between. This CDR3 has 13 amino acids. Original handling: The distant-metastasis classifier for papillary thyroid cancer was built from CDR3 differences across clinicopathological groups. TCRdb reassembled clones from the PCR reads with MiXCR. The V and J calls shown here were made by TCRdb, not taken from the authors' results. The sample includes about 39,000 clones, approximately 19% of them seen just once. Thyroid surgery had not been preceded by any treatment in any patient.

This receptor was obtained from a female donor with papillary thyroid cancer or a benign thyroid nodule (not recorded which). Some clones in this sample may be carry-over from other donors' samples. Material: tumor tissue. V usage is TRBV5-1 and J usage is TRBJ2-1; perhaps TRBD1 as D (5 bases). The CDR3 here is CASRRQPYNEQFF. The CDR3 nucleotides are TGCGCCAGCAGGAGACAGCCCTACAATGAGCAGTTCTTC.